This record concerns one T cell receptor beta chain sequence. Trimming pared 6 bases from V and 6 bases from J, leaving 11 bases between. The germline V gene encodes CDR1 SQVTM and CDR2 ANQGSEA. The CDR3 totals 11 residues. This sample is drawn from a study of cytomegalovirus exposure and HLA in healthy donors. It was with 60 Vbeta and 13 Jbeta primers that the PCR ran. The protocol was immunoSEQ multiplex PCR, while the TCRdb copy is restricted to in-frame clones and leaves out a portion. Counted here are more than 85,000 clones, 75% to 85% occurring once; the ten biggest clones make up approximately 3.4%.

The sequence was collected from a male donor in good health and CMV-seropositive. The genes are TRBV29-1 and TRBJ1-2, with D hard to call. Sequenced: PBMCs. CDR3 region: CSVALRNGYTF. The CDR3 nucleotides are TGCAGCGTCGCACTCCGTAATGGCTACACCTTC.